Listed below are T cell receptor beta chains from one sample, sequenced in a study of a mutant IDH1 vaccine in newly diagnosed glioma. The method was immunoSEQ multiplex PCR; TCRdb's version includes in-frame clones alone and lacks a portion of them. This sample has 38,000 or so clones, with 90% to 95% found just once. No antigen is known for these receptors. The material was PBMCs, obtained from a glioma patient whose treatment included an IDH1 peptide vaccine. These TCRs come from a man aged 45 to 65 with glioma. Each CDR3 is given with its conserved first and last residue. The D gene is left open where the match is weak. The listing skips clone size in some rows; elsewhere it reads once, few, many or a size class.

CASSLLVGNEQFF	TGTGCCAGCAGCTTATTGGTAGGCAATGAGCAGTTCTTC	-	-	TRBV7-2	TRBJ2-1
CASSPDAGPSGNTIYF	TGTGCCAGCTCACCAGACGCAGGGCCCTCTGGAAACACCATATATTTT	-	-	TRBV18	TRBJ1-3
CSPRLAGGPGYNEQFF	TGCAGCCCGAGACTAGCGGGAGGGCCGGGGTACAATGAGCAGTTCTTC	-	TRBD2	TRBV29-1	TRBJ2-1
CASSSLGSTDTQYF	TGTGCCAGCAGTTCACTAGGGAGCACAGATACGCAGTATTTT	-	-	TRBV27	TRBJ2-3
CASSEEGTLTYEQYF	TGTGCCAGCAGTGAAGAGGGAACTCTAACCTACGAGCAGTACTTC	once	-	TRBV2	TRBJ2-7
CASSLAGVGIRTEAFF	TGTGCCAGCAGTTTGGCAGGGGTGGGAATTCGGACTGAAGCTTTCTTT	-	-	TRBV28	TRBJ1-1
CASSSYGDSYNEQFF	TGCGCCAGCAGCTCGTACGGAGACTCCTACAATGAGCAGTTCTTC	-	-	TRBV5-1	TRBJ2-1
CASRPVTGIQPQHF	TGTGCCAGCAGGCCAGTGACAGGGATTCAGCCCCAGCATTTT	-	TRBD1	TRBV28	TRBJ1-5
CASSLEAREDYNEQFF	TGTGCCAGCAGCTTAGAGGCGCGGGAAGACTACAATGAGCAGTTCTTC	-	-	TRBV7-6	TRBJ2-1
CASSLVGGNEQFF	TGTGCCAGCAGCTTGGTAGGGGGGAATGAGCAGTTCTTC	-	-	TRBV5-6	TRBJ2-1
CASSLVGQGDGYTF	TGTGCCAGCAGCTTAGTAGGGCAGGGGGACGGCTACACCTTC	-	TRBD1	TRBV13	TRBJ1-2
CASGMGGTQYF	TGTGCCAGCGGTATGGGTGGGACCCAGTACTTC	-	-	TRBV6-1	TRBJ2-5
CASGGSPLHF	TGTGCCAGCGGGGGGTCACCCCTCCACTTT	-	-	TRBV9	TRBJ1-6
CASSKAAGTNEKLFF	TGTGCCAGCAGCAAAGCGGCGGGAACTAATGAAAAACTGTTTTTT	-	-	TRBV21-1	TRBJ1-4
CASIGVRTEAFF	TGCGCCAGCATAGGGGTGCGCACTGAAGCTTTCTTT	-	-	TRBV10-2	TRBJ1-1
CASSQVSAETQYF	TGTGCCAGCAGCCAGGTCTCGGCGGAGACCCAGTACTTC	-	-	TRBV4-2	TRBJ2-5
CASSQDPRQEALFTEAFF	TGCGCCAGCAGCCAAGATCCCCGCCAGGAAGCTCTATTCACTGAAGCTTTCTTT	once	-	TRBV4-1	TRBJ1-1
CASLRDGSYEQYF	TGCGCCAGCCTGAGAGACGGGTCGTACGAGCAGTACTTC	-	-	TRBV5-1	TRBJ2-7
CASTPQGYSYEQYF	TGTGCCAGCACCCCACAGGGATACTCCTACGAGCAGTACTTC	once	-	TRBV14	TRBJ2-7
CASSATNEKLFF	TGTGCCAGCAGCGCAACTAATGAAAAACTGTTTTTT	-	-	TRBV7-9	TRBJ1-4
CASSQGLNRGHYGYTF	TGTGCCAGCAGCCAAGGTCTTAACAGGGGACACTATGGCTACACCTTC	-	TRBD1	TRBV14	TRBJ1-2
CASSPQFSGDYGYTF	TGTGCCAGCTCACCACAGTTCTCAGGGGACTATGGCTACACCTTC	-	-	TRBV18	TRBJ1-2
CASSLLTGRGDTEAFF	TGTGCCAGCAGCCTACTTACAGGGAGAGGAGACACTGAAGCTTTCTTT	-	-	TRBV28	TRBJ1-1
CASRTSVTYEQYF	TGTGCCAGCCGGACTAGCGTTACCTACGAGCAGTACTTC	-	TRBD2	TRBV28	TRBJ2-7
CASSLVGGMNTEAFF	TGCGCCAGCAGCTTGGTTGGGGGAATGAACACTGAAGCTTTCTTT	-	-	TRBV5-1	TRBJ1-1
CASRPDRGETQYF	TGTGCCAGCAGACCGGACAGGGGAGAGACCCAGTACTTC	-	TRBD1	TRBV2	TRBJ2-5